A single sample gave rise to the 8 T cell receptor beta chains below, sequenced in a study of blood T cell repertoires in COVID-19. TCRdb's table, derived via immunoSEQ multiplex PCR, lists solely in-frame clones and lacks some. This table holds 120,000 to 150,000 clones, 65% to 80% found once. The specimen sequenced was peripheral blood. Receptor source: a man aged 55 to 70 with acute or convalescent COVID-19.

V is TRBV5-4 and J is TRBJ2-1; 9 nucleotides align to TRBD2. V shed 0 bases, J shed 6 bases, and the junction held 7 bases outside the gene matches. In germline, CDR1 is SGHNT, CDR2 YYREEE (reference sequence). CDR3 length: 16 amino acids. CDR3 region: CASSLGASGTSNEQFF. CDR3 bases: TGTGCCAGCAGCTTGGGTGCTAGCGGGACGAGCAATGAGCAGTTCTTC.

The genes are TRBV9 and TRBJ1-4; D is ambiguous. This CDR3 is 17 amino acids long. V gave up 3 bases and J gave up 7 bases, with 22 bases separating them. The germline CDR1 and CDR2 sequences are SGDLS and YYNGEE. CDR3 sequence reads: CASSAAGGASGSEKLFF. The CDR3, as DNA: TGTGCCAGCAGCGCAGCAGGTGGTGCGTCGGGGAGTGAAAAACTGTTTTTT.

The gene calls are TRBV5-4 and TRBJ2-7; 7 bases are shared with TRBD2. V lost 3 bases, J lost 12 bases, and 9 bases stayed unmatched. Germline CDR1 is SGHNT and CDR2 is YYREEE (reference sequence). The CDR3 covers 12 residues. CDR3 sequence: CASSSRTSRLYF. CDR3 DNA sequence: TGTGCCAGCAGCTCACGGACTAGTCGCCTGTACTTC.

The V call is TRBV7-9, the J call TRBJ1-5; D remains unclear. CDR1 is SEHNR, CDR2 FQNEAQ, per germline (reference sequence). V was pared by 5 bases and J by 1 base, with 12 bases between. CDR3 length: 15 amino acids. CDR3 sequence reads: CASSPDGVSNQPQHF. The CDR3 bases are TGTGCCAGCAGCCCAGACGGAGTAAGCAATCAGCCCCAGCATTTT.

This chain uses TRBV3-1 (or the pseudogene TRBV3-2) with TRBJ2-2; the D gene is possibly TRBD1 (6 bases). The CDR3 is 17 amino acids. CDR1 and CDR2 (germline): LGHDT, YNNKEL (reference sequence). The V end was cut by 4 bases, the J end by 4 bases, with 19 bases between. For the CDR3, the DNA is TGTGCCAGCAGCCCTCAAACAGGGAAGACTTTCACCGGGGAGCTGTTTTTT. It is translated as CASSPQTGKTFTGELFF.

As concerns this clone: The sample holds other DNA sequences that translate to the same CDR3. This chain connects TRBV9 to TRBJ2-7; 11 bases fit TRBD2. CDR3 length: 15 amino acids. J was trimmed by 3 bases and V by 0 bases; bases with no gene match: 2. CDR1 and CDR2 (germline): SGDLS, YYNGEE. CDR3 coding DNA: TGTGCCAGCAGCGTAGGACTAGCGGGAAGCTACGAGCAGTACTTC. This encodes CASSVGLAGSYEQYF. The whole variable domain, filled in from reference TRBV9 and TRBJ2-7, reads DSGVTQTPKHLITATGQRVTLRCSPRSGDLSVYWYQQSLDQGLQFLIQYYNGEERAKGNILERFSAQQFPDLHSELNLSSLELGDSALYFCASSVGLAGSYEQYFGPGTRLTVT.

V is TRBV5-5 and J is TRBJ2-1, with a possible D match to TRBD2 (6 bases). The germline V gene has CDR1 SGHKS and CDR2 YYEKEE (reference sequence). V was cut by 0 bases and J by 10 bases, with 8 bases left in between. The CDR3 has 12 amino acids. The CDR3 reads CASSLVSGEQFF. The CDR3 DNA follows: TGTGCCAGCAGCTTGGTCAGCGGGGAGCAGTTCTTC.

This rearrangement joins TRBV30 to TRBJ2-5; 7 bases match TRBD1. Germline CDR1 reads GTSNPN; CDR2 reads SVGIG (reference sequence). The V and J ends lost 5 bases and 5 bases, in that order; junction bases with no gene match: 8. The CDR3 extends over 13 amino acids. The CDR3 region is CAWGASRGETQYF. DNA of the CDR3: TGTGCCTGGGGGGCCTCCAGGGGGGAGACCCAGTACTTC.